This TCR beta chain was sequenced for a study of T cells in Graves' hyperthyroidism and ophthalmopathy. Study-wide findings and caveats: Blood samples included most of the expanded thyroid clonotypes exceeding 0.001.

There are many counts of this clonotype. Its antigen remains unknown. Regions amplified from RNA transcripts were the TCR beta CDR3 regions. An initial round of RT-PCR targeting the TCR CDR3 relied on the HTBI primer set. TCRdb reanalysed the multiplex PCR reads using MiXCR and keeps one entry per CDR3 protein. In the table there are about 360,000 distinct CDR3 sequences, over 10% of which are singletons. This CDR3 comprises 14 residues. CDR1 is SNHLY and CDR2 is FYNNEI in the germline V gene. Trimming stripped 5 bases from V and 1 base from J, with 11 bases between. The source material was blood. This chain links TRBV2 with TRBJ1-1; tentatively, D is TRBD1 (6 bases). This receptor was taken from a woman younger than 30 with Graves' hyperthyroidism. The CDR3 spells CASSTGWGNTEAFF. The CDR3 DNA follows: TGTGCCAGCAGTACAGGGTGGGGGAACACTGAAGCTTTCTTT. The variable domain in full, completed from reference TRBV2 and TRBJ1-1, reads EPEVTQTPSHQVTQMGQEVILRCVPISNHLYFYWYRQILGQKVEFLVSFYNNEISEKSEIFDDQFSVERPDGSNFTLKIRSTKLEDSAMYFCASSTGWGNTEAFFGQGTRLTVV.